This T cell receptor beta chain was identified in a study of shared clonotypes between healthy human individuals. General observations from the study: Investigators expected sequencing depth to affect clonotype sharing among donors. Generally, naive subsets (rather than memory subsets) showed larger estimated richness. Sharing across four donors was highest in naive CD4 (roughly 5%) and lowest in memory CD8 (about 0.4%).

Authors' processing steps: ImmunoSEQ only sent back junction sequences with no quality scores, so filtering was done differently. Assay used: immunoSEQ multiplex PCR; TCRdb lists only in-frame clones, some missing. V, J and clone size derive from that table, while D and trimming were established from the DNA sequence. The sample has approximately 2,000,000 clones; 90% to 95% are singletons. Germline V CDR1 and CDR2: MNHEY, SMNVEV (reference sequence). CDR3 size: 14 residues. J was trimmed by 1 base and V by 6 bases; bases with no gene match: 5. In the naive CD8 group, cells lacked CD45RO and were positively selected for CCR7, so terminally differentiated effector memory CD45RA+ cells were left out. Only a few counts were recorded for this clone. Its antigen is currently unknown.

Sequences were obtained from naive CD8+ T cells from PBMCs. This TCR came from a man younger than 35 in good health. Some clones in this sample may be carry-over from other donors' samples. The chain has TRBV27 and TRBJ1-2, with 7 bases identical to TRBD1. The CDR3 DNA reads as TGTGCCAGCAGCCGGGACAGCTTTAACTATGGCTACACCTTC. Protein product: CASSRDSFNYGYTF.